This TCR beta chain emerged from a study of somatic mutations in cytotoxic T cells in rheumatoid arthritis. Study as a whole: Each patient's diagnosis was followed right away by a blood draw (approximately 30 ml EDTA), before any treatment.

Germline V gene data show CDR1 as SGHVS and CDR2 as FNYEAQ. Trimming removed 0 bases at V and 8 bases at J, with 16 bases between. The CDR3 is made up of 15 amino acids. Measured with immunoSEQ multiplex PCR; TCRdb has only the in-frame clones, and not every one. The sample lists roughly 3,300 clones; about 80% were seen once. The clonotype was recovered from a man between 35 and 55 years old with rheumatoid arthritis. This chain uses TRBV7-6 with TRBJ1-2; D gene unclear. Sequenced material: CD8+ T cells sorted from blood. CDR3 protein: CASSLASPGRGGYTF. The CDR3 bases are TGTGCCAGCAGCTTAGCGAGCCCCGGGCGGGGAGGCTACACCTTC.